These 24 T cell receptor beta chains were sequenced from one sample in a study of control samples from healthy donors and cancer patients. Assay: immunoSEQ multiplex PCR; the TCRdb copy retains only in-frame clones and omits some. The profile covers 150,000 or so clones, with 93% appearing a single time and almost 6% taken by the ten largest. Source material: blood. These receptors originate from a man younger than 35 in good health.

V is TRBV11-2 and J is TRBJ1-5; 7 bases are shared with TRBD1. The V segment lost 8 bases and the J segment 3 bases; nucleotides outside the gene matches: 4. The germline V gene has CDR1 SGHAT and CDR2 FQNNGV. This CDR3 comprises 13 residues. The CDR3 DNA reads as TGTGCCAGCGCCGGGACAGACAATCAGCCCCAGCATTTT. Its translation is CASAGTDNQPQHF.

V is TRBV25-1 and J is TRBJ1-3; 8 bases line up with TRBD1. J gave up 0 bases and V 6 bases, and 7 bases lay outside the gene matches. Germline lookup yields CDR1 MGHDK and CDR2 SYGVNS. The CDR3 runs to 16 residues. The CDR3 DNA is TGTGCCAGCAGGACCCAGGGGGCCAACTCTGGAAACACCATATATTTT. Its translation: CASRTQGANSGNTIYF. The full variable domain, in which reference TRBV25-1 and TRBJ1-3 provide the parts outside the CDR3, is EADIYQTPRYLVIGTGKKITLECSQTMGHDKMYWYQQDPGMELHLIHYSYGVNSTEKGDLSSESTVSRIRTEHFPLTLESARPSHTSQYLCASRTQGANSGNTIYFGEGSWLTVV.

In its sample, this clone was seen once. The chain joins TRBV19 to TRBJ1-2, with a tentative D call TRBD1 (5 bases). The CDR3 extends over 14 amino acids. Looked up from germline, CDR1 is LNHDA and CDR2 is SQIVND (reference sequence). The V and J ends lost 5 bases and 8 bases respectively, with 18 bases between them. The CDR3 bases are TGTGCCAGTAGTGACGTCGGGGGAGGCGGGGGCTACACCTTC. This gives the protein CASSDVGGGGGYTF.

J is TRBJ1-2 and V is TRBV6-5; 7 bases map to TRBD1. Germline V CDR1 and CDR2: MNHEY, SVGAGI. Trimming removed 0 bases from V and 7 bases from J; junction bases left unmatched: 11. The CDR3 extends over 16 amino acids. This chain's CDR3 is CASSYSSQGKVAGYTF. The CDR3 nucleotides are TGTGCCAGCAGTTACTCCTCACAGGGGAAGGTCGCTGGCTACACCTTC.

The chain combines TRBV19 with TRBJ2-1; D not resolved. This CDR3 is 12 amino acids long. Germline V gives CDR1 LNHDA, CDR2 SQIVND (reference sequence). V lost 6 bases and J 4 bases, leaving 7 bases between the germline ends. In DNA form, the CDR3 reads TGTGCCAGTAGCACCATTTACAATGAGCAGTTCTTC. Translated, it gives CASSTIYNEQFF.

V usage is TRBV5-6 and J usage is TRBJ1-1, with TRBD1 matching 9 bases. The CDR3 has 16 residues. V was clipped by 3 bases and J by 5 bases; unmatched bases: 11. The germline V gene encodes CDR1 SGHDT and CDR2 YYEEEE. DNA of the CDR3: TGTGCCAGCAGCTGGGGGGACAGGGTGGTTTGGACTGAAGCTTTCTTT. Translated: CASSWGDRVVWTEAFF. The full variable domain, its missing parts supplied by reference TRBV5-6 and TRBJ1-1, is DAGVTQSPTHLIKTRGQQVTLRCSPKSGHDTVSWYQQALGQGPQFIFQYYEEEERQRGNFPDRFSGHQFPNYSSELNVNALLLGDSALYLCASSWGDRVVWTEAFFGQGTRLTVV.

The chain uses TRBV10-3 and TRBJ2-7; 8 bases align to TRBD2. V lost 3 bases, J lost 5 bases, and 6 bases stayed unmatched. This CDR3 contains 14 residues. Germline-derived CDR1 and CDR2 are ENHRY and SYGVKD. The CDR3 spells CAISDLDGRDEQYF. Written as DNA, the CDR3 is TGTGCCATCAGTGATCTGGACGGGAGGGACGAGCAGTACTTC.

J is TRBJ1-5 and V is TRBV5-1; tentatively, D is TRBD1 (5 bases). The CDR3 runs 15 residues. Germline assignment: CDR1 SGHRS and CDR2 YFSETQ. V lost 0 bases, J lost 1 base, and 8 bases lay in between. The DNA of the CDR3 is TGCGCCAGCAGCTTGGAGGGGATGAGCAATCAGCCCCAGCATTTT. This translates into CASSLEGMSNQPQHF.

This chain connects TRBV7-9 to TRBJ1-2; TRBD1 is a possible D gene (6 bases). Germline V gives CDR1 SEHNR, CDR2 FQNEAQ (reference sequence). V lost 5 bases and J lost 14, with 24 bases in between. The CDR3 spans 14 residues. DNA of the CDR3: TGTGCCAGCAGCGGCCATGGACAGCTCTCTTTCCGAACCTTC. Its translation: CASSGHGQLSFRTF. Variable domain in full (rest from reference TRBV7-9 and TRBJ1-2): DTGVSQNPRHKITKRGQNVTFRCDPISEHNRLYWYRQTLGQGPEFLTYFQNEAQLEKSRLLSDRFSAERPKGSFSTLEIQRTEQGDSAMYLCASSGHGQLSFRTFGSGTRLTVV.

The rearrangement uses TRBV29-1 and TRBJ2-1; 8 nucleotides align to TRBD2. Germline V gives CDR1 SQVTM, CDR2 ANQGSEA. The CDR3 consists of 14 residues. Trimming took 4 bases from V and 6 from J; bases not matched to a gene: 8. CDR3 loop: CSVVTGGIGNEQFF. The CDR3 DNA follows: TGCAGCGTTGTTACGGGGGGGATTGGCAATGAGCAGTTCTTC.

Written as DNA, the CDR3 is TGTGCCAGCTCACCACTCGGAAAGAACACTGAAGCTTTCTTT. Protein sequence: CASSPLGKNTEAFF. V is TRBV18 and J is TRBJ1-1; D is uncertain. The ends were cut back, 1 base at V and 1 base at J, with 7 bases in the middle. This CDR3 is 14 amino acids long. Germline CDR1 is KGHSH and CDR2 is LQKENI.

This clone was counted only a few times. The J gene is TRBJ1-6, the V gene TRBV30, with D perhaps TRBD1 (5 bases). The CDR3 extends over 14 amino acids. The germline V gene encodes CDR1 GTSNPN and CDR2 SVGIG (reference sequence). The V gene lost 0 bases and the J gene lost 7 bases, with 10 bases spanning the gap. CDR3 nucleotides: TGTGCCTGGAGTGTTCGGGGGTGGAATTCACCCCTCCACTTT. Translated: CAWSVRGWNSPLHF.

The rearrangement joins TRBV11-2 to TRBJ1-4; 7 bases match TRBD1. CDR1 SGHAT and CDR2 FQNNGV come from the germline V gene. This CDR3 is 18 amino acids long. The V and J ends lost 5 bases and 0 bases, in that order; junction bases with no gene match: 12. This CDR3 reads CASSPEGGGFTTNEKLFF. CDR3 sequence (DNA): TGTGCCAGCAGCCCCGAGGGAGGGGGCTTTACAACTAATGAAAAACTGTTTTTT.

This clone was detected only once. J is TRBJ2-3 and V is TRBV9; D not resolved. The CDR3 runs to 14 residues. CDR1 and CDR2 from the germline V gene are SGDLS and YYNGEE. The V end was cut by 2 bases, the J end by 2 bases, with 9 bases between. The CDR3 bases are TGTGCCAGCAGCGTCCGGGCATCCACAGATACGCAGTATTTT. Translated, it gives CASSVRASTDTQYF.

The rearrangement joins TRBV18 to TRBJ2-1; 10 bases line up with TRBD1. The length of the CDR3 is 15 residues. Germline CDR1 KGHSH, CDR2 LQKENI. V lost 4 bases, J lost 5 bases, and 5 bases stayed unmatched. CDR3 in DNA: TGTGCCAGCTCACGAGGGGGACAGGGGCACAATGAGCAGTTCTTC. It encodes CASSRGGQGHNEQFF.

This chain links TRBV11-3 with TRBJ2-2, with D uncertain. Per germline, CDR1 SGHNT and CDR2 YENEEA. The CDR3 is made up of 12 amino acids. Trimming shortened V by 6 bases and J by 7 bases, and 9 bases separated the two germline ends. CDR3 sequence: CASRMKGGELFF. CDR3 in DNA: TGTGCCAGCAGGATGAAGGGCGGGGAGCTGTTTTTT.

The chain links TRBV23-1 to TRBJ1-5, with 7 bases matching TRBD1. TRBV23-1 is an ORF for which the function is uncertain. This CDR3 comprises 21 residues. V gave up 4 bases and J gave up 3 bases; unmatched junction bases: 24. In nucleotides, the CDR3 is TGCGCCAGCAGTCTCCGCCCCGAGATTGCAGGGGGAAAAATACCCAATCAGCCCCAGCATTTT. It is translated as CASSLRPEIAGGKIPNQPQHF.

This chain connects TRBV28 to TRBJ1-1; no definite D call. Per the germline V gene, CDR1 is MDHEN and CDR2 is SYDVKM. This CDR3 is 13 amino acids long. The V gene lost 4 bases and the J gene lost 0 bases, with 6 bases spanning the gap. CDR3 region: CASSYRVNTEAFF. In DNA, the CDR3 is TGTGCCAGCAGTTATCGTGTGAACACTGAAGCTTTCTTT.

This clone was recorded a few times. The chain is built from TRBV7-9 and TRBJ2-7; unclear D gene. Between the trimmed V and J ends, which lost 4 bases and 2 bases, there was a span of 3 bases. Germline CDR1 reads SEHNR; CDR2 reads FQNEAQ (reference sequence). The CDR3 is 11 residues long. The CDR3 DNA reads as TGTGCCAGCAGCTCGCCCTACGAGCAGTACTTC. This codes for CASSSPYEQYF. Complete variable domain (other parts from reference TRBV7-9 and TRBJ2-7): DTGVSQNPRHKITKRGQNVTFRCDPISEHNRLYWYRQTLGQGPEFLTYFQNEAQLEKSRLLSDRFSAERPKGSFSTLEIQRTEQGDSAMYLCASSSPYEQYFGPGTRLTVT.

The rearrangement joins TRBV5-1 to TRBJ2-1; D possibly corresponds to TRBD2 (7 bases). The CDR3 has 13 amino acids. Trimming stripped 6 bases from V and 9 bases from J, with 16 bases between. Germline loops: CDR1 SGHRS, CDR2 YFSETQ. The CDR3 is CASTRSGGPEQFF. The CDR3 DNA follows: TGCGCCAGCACCCGGTCCGGGGGGCCTGAGCAGTTCTTC.

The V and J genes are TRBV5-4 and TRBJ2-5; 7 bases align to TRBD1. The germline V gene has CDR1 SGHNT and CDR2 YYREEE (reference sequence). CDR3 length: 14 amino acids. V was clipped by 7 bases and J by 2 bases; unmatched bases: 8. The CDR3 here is CASRMEQGQETQYF. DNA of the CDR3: TGTGCCAGCCGGATGGAACAGGGGCAAGAGACCCAGTACTTC.

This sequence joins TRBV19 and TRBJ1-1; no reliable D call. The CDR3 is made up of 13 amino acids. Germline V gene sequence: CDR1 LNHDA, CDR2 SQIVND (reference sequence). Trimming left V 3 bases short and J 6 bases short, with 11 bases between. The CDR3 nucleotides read TGTGCCAGTAGTATTATCCGTGGGGCTGAAGCTTTCTTT. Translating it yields CASSIIRGAEAFF.

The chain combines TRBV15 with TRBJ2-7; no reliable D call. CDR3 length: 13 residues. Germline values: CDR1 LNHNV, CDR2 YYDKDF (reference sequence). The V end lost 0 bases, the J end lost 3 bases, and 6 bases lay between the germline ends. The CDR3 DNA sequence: TGTGCCACCAGCAGAGATTACGACTACGAGCAGTACTTC. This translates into CATSRDYDYEQYF.

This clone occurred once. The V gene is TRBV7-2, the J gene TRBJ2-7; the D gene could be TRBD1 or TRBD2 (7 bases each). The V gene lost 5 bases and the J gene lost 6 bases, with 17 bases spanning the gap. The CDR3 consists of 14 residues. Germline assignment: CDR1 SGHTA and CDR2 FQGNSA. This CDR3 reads CASSPRGGAPEQYF. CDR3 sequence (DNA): TGTGCCAGCAGCCCCAGGGGGGGGGCCCCCGAGCAGTACTTC.